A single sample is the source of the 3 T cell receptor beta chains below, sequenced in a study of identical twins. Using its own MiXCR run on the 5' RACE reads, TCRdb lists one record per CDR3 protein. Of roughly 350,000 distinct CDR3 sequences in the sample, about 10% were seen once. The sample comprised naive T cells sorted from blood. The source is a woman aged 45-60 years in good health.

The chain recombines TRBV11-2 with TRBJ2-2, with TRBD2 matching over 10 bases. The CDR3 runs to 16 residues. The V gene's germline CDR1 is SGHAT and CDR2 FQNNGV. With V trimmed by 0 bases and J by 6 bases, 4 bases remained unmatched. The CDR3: CASSLEASGSAGELFF. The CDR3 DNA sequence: TGTGCCAGCAGCTTAGAAGCTAGCGGGAGTGCCGGGGAGCTGTTTTTT.

The CDR3 reads CSASLASVETQYF. CDR3 DNA sequence: TGCAGTGCTAGCTTAGCGTCGGTGGAGACCCAGTACTTC. The chain joins TRBV20-1 to TRBJ2-5; possible D gene TRBD2, 5 bases. CDR3 length: 13 residues. Trimming removed 3 bases at V and 5 bases at J, with 13 bases between. Per the germline V gene, CDR1 is DFQATT and CDR2 is SNEGSKA (reference sequence).

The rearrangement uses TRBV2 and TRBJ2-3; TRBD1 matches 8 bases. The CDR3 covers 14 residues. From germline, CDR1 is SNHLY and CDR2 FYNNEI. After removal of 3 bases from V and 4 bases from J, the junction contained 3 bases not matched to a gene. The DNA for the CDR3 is TGTGCCAGCAGTGAGGACAGGGCCGCAGATACGCAGTATTTT. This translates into CASSEDRAADTQYF.